This record covers a single T cell receptor beta chain. The data derive from a study of long-term antiretroviral therapy in people with HIV. Germline CDR1 is SGHRS and CDR2 is YFSETQ. This CDR3 is 17 amino acids long. J gave up 6 bases and V 4 bases, and 12 bases lay outside the gene matches. Running of the v3.0 immunoSEQ assay took place at survey level. Only in-frame clones appear in the TCRdb table, and some are missing; sequencing was by immunoSEQ multiplex PCR. The sample contains over 10,000 clones, about 88% of which appear only once. The chain employs TRBV5-1 and TRBJ1-6, with TRBD1 matching over 8 bases. This sample comprised unsorted PBMCs, obtained 2.1 years after starting antiretroviral therapy. The receptor was isolated from a woman aged 40 to 49 with HIV. The CDR3 sequence: CASSGIPTGQGNSPLHF. The CDR3 bases are TGCGCCAGCAGCGGTATCCCGACAGGACAGGGTAATTCACCCCTCCACTTT.